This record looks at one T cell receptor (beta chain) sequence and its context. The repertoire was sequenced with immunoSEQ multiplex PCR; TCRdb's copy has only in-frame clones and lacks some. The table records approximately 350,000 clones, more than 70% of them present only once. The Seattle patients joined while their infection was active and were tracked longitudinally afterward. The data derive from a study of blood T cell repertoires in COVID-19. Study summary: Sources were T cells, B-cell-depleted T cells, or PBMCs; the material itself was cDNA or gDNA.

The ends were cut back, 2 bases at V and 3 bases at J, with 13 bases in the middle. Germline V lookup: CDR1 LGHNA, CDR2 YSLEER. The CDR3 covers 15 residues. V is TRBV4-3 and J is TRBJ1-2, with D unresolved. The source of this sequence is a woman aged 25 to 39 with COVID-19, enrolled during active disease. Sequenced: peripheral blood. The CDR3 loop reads CASSQFFQADYGYTF. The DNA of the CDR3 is TGCGCCAGCAGCCAATTTTTTCAGGCCGACTATGGCTACACCTTC.